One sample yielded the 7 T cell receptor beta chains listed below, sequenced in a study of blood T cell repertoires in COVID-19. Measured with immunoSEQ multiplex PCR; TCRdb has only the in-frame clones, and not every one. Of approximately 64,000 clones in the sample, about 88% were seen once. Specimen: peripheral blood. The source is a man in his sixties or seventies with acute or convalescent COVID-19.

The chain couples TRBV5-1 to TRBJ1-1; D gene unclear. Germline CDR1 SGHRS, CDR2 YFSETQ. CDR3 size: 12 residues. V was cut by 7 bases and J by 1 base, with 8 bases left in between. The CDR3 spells CASGDKNTEAFF. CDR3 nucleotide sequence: TGCGCCAGCGGCGACAAGAACACTGAAGCTTTCTTT.

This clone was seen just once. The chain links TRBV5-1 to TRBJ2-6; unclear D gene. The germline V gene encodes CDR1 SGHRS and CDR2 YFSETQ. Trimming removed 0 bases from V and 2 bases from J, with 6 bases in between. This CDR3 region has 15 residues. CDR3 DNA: TGCGCCAGCAGCTTGGTGACTGCTGGGGCCAACGTCCTGACTTTC. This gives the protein CASSLVTAGANVLTF.

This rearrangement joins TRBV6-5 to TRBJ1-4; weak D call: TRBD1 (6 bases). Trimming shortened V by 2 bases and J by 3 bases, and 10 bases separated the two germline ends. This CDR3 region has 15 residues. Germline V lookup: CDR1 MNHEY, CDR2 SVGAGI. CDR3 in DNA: TGTGCCAGCAGTTACACAACAGGGTCTAATGAAAAACTGTTTTTT. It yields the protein CASSYTTGSNEKLFF.

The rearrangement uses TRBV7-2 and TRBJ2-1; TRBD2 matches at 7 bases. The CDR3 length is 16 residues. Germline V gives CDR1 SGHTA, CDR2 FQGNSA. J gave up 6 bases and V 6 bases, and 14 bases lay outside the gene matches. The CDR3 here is CASRPLRGDPGNEQFF. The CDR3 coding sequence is TGTGCCAGCAGGCCCCTCCGGGGGGATCCCGGCAATGAGCAGTTCTTC.

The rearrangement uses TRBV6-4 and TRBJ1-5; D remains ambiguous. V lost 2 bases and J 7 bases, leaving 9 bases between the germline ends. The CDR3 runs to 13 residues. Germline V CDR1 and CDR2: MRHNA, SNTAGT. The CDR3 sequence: CASSDGGKQPQHF. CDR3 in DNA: TGTGCCAGCAGTGACGGAGGGAAACAGCCCCAGCATTTT.

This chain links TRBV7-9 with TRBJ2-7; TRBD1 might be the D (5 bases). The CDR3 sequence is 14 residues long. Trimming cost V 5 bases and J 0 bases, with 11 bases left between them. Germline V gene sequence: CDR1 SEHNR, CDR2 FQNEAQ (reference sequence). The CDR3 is CASSQGAFSYEQYF. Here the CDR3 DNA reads TGTGCCAGCAGCCAAGGGGCCTTCTCCTACGAGCAGTACTTC. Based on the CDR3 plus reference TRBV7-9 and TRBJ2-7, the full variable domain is DTGVSQNPRHKITKRGQNVTFRCDPISEHNRLYWYRQTLGQGPEFLTYFQNEAQLEKSRLLSDRFSAERPKGSFSTLEIQRTEQGDSAMYLCASSQGAFSYEQYFGPGTRLTVT.

CDR3 region: CSATTGYGYTF. The DNA for the CDR3 is TGCAGTGCCACTACAGGCTATGGCTACACCTTC. The chain joins TRBV20-1 to TRBJ1-2; a weak D match, TRBD1 (5 bases). The CDR3 runs to 11 residues. CDR1 is DFQATT, CDR2 SNEGSKA, per germline (reference sequence). Trimming took 6 bases from V and 4 from J, leaving 9 bases between them.